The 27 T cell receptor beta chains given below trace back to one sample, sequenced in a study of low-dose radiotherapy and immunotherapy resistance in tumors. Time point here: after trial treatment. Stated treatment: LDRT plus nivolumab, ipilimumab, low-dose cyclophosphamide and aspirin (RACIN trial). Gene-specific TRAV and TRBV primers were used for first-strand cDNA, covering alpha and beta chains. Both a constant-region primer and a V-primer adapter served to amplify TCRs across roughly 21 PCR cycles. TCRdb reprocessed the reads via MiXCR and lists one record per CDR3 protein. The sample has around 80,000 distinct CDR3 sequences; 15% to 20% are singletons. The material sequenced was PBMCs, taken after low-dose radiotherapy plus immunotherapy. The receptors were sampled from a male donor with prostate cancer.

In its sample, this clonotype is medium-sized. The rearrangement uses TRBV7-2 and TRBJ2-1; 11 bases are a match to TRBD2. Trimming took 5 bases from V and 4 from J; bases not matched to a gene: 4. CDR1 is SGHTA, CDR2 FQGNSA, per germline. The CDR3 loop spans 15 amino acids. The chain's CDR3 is CASSTTSGTYNEQFF. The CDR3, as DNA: TGTGCCAGCAGCACGACTAGCGGGACTTACAATGAGCAGTTCTTC.

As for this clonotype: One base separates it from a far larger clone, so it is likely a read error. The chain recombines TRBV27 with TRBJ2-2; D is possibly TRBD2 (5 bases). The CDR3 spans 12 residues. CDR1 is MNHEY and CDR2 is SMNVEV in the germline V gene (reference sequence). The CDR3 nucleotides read TGTGCTCATGGGGAGAACACCGGGGAGCTGTTGTTT. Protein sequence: CAHGENTGELLF.

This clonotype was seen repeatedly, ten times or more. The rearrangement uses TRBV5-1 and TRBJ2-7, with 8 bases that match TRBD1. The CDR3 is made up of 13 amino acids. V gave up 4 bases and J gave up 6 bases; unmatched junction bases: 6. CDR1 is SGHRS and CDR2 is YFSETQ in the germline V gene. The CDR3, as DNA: TGCGCCAGCAGCGGAGACAGGGGCAGCGAGCAGTACTTC. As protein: CASSGDRGSEQYF.

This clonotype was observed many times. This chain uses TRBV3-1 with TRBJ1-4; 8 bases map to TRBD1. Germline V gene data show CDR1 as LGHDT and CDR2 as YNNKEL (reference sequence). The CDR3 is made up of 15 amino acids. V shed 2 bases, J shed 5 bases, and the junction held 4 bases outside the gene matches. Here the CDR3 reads CASSQRTGFNEKLFF. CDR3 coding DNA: TGTGCCAGCAGCCAACGGACAGGGTTCAATGAAAAACTGTTTTTT.

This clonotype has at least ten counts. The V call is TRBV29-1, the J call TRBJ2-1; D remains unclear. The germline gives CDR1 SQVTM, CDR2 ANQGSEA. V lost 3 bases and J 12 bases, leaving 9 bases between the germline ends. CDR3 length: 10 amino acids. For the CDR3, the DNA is TGCAGCGTTGATTCCAGTCCGCAGTTCTTC. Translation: CSVDSSPQFF.

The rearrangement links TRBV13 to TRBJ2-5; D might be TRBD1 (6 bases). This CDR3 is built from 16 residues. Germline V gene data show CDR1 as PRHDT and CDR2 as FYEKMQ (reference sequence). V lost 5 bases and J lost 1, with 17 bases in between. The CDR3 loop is CASSMHLGTLQETQYF. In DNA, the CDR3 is TGTGCCAGCAGCATGCACCTCGGGACACTCCAAGAGACCCAGTACTTC.

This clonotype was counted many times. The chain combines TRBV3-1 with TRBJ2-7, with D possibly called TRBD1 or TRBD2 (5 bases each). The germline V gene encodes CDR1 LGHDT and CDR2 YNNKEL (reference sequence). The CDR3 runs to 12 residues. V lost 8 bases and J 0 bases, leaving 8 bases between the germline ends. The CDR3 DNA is TGTGCCAGCGAGGGGCTCTCCTACGAGCAGTACTTC. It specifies CASEGLSYEQYF.

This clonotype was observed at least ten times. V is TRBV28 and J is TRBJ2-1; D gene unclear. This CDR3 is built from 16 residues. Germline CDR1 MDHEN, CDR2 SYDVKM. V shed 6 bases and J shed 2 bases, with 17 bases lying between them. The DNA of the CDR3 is TGTGCCAGCAGCCTCCCCAGACTGGCCACCTACAATGAGCAGTTCTTC. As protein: CASSLPRLATYNEQFF.

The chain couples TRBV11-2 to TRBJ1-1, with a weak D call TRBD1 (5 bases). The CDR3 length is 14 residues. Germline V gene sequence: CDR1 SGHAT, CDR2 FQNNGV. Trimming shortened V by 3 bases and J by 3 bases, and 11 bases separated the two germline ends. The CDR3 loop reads CASSLAGGDTEAFF. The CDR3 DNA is TGTGCCAGCAGCTTGGCGGGGGGAGACACTGAAGCTTTCTTT. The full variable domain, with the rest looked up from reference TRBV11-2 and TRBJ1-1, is EAGVAQSPRYKIIEKRQSVAFWCNPISGHATLYWYQQILGQGPKLLIQFQNNGVVDDSQLPKDRFSAERLKGVDSTLKIQPAKLEDSAVYLCASSLAGGDTEAFFGQGTRLTVV.

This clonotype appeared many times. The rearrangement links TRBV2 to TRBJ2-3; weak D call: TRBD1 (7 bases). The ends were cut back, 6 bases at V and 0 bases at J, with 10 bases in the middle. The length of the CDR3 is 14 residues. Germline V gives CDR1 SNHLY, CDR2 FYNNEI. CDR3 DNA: TGTGCCAGCAGGACAGGGACTAGCACAGATACGCAGTATTTT. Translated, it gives CASRTGTSTDTQYF.

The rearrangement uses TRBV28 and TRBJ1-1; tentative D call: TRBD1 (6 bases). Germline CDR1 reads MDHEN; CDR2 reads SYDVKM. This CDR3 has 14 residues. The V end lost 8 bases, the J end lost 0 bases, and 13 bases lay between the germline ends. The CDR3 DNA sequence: TGTGCCAGCGGGAGGGGGGGATTGAACACTGAAGCTTTCTTT. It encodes CASGRGGLNTEAFF. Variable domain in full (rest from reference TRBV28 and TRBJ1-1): DVKVTQSSRYLVKRTGEKVFLECVQDMDHENMFWYRQDPGLGLRLIYFSYDVKMKEKGDIPEGYSVSREKKERFSLILESASTNQTSMYLCASGRGGLNTEAFFGQGTRLTVV.

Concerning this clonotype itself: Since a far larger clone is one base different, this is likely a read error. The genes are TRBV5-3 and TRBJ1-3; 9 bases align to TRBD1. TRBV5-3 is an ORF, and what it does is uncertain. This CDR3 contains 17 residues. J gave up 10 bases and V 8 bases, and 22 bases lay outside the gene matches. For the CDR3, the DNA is TGTGCCAGCAGATTGGGGCCATCCGGGACAGGGAGTCGAACCATATATTTT. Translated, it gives CASRLGPSGTGSRTIYF.

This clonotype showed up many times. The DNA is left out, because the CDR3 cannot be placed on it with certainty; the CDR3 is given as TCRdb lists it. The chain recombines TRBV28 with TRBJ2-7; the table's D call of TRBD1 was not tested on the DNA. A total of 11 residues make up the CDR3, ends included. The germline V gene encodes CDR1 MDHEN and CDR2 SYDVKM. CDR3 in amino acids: CASSFGGGAVF.

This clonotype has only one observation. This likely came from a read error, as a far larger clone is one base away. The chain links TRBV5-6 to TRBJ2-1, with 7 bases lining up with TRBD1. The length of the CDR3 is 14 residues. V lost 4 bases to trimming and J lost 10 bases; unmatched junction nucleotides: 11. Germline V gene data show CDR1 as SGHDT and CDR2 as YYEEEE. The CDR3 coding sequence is TGTGCCAGCAGCGTGGGACAGTATACCTACGAGCAGTTCTTC. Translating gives CASSVGQYTYEQFF.

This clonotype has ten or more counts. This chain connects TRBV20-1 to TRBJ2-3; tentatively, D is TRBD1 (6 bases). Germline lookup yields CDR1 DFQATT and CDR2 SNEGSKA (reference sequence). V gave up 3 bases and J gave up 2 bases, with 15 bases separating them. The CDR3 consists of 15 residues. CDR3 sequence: CSASRGTGYTDTQYF. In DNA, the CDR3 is TGCAGTGCTAGTCGAGGCACAGGGTACACAGATACGCAGTATTTT.

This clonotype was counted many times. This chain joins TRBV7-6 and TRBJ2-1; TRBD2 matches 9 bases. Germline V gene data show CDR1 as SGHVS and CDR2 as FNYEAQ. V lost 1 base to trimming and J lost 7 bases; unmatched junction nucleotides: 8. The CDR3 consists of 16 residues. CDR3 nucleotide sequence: TGTGCCAGCAGCTTAGTTATGGCGGGAGGGCGAAATGAGCAGTTCTTC. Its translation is CASSLVMAGGRNEQFF.

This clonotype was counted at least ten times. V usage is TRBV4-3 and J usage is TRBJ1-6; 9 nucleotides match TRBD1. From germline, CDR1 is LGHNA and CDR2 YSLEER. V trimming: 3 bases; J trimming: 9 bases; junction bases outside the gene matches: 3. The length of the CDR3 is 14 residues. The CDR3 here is CASSQDRGGSPLHF. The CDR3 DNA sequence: TGCGCCAGCAGCCAGGACAGGGGAGGTTCACCCCTCCACTTT.

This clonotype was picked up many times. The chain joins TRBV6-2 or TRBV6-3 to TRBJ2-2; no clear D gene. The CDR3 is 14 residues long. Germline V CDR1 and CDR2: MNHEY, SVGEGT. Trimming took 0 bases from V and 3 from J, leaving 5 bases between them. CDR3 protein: CASSYSKYTGELFF. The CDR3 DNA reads TGTGCCAGCAGTTACTCGAAGTACACCGGGGAGCTGTTTTTT.

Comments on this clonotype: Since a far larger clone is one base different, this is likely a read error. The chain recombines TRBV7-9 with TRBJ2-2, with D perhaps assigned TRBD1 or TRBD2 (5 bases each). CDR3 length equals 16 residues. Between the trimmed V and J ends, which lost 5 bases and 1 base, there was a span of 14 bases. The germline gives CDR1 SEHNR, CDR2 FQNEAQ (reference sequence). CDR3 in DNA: TGTGCCAGCAGCGAAGCCGGGACCGGGAACACCGGGGAGCTGTTTTTT. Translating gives CASSEAGTGNTGELFF.

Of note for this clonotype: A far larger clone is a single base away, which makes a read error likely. The chain's CDR3 is CASSYKRESEQYF. In DNA, the CDR3 is TGTGCCAGCAGTTACAAGCGGGAGAGTGAGCAGTACTTC. The chain combines TRBV6-2 or TRBV6-3 with TRBJ2-7; TRBD2 matches at 8 bases. The CDR3 contains 13 residues. CDR1 MNHEY and CDR2 SVGEGT come from the germline V gene. Trimming cost V 2 bases and J 7 bases; bases outside gene matches: 4.

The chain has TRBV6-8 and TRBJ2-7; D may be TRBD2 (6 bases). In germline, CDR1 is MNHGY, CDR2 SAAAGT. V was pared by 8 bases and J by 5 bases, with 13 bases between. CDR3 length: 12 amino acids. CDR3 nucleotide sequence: TGTGCCAGCCGGGAGACTGCCCACGAGCAGTACTTC. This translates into CASRETAHEQYF.

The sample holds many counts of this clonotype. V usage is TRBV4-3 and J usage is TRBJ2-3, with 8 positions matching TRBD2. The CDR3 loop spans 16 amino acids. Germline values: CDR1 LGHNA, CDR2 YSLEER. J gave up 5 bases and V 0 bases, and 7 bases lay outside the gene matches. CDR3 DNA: TGCGCCAGCAGCCAAGAGAGAGCGGGAGCGGGAGATACGCAGTATTTT. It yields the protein CASSQERAGAGDTQYF.

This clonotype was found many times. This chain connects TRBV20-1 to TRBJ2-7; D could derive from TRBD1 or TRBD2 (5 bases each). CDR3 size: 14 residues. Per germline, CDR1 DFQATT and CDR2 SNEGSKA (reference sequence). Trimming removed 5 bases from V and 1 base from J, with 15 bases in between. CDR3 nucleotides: TGCAGTGCTCCCCTTCCGGGACGTTCCTACGAGCAGTACTTC. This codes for CSAPLPGRSYEQYF.

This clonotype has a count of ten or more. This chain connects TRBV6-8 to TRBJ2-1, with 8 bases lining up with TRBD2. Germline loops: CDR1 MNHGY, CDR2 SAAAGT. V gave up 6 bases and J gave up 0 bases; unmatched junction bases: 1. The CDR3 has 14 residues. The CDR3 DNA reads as TGTGCCAGCAGCGGGACTAGCTCCTACAATGAGCAGTTCTTC. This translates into CASSGTSSYNEQFF.

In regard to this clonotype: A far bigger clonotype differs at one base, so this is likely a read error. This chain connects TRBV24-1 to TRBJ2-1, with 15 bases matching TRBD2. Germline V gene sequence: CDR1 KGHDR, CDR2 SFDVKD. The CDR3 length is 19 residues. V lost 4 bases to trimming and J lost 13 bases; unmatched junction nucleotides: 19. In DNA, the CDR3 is TGTGCCACCAGTGACCATAGGACTAGCGGGAGGGCCGTTTCAGACATTCAGTTCTTC. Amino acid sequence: CATSDHRTSGRAVSDIQFF.

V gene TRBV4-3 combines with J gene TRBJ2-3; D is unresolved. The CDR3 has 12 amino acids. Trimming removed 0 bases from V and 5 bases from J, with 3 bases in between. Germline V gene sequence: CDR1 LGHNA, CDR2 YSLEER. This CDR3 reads CASSQDLDTQYF. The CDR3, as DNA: TGCGCCAGCAGCCAAGACCTAGATACGCAGTATTTT.

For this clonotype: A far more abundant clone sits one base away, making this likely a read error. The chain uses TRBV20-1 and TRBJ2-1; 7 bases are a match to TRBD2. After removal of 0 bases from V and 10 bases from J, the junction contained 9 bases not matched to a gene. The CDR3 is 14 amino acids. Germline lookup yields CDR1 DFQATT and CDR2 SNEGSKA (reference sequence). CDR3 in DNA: TGCAGTGCTAGAGAAGGGACTACCAACTACGAGCAGTTCTTC. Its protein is CSAREGTTNYEQFF.